One sample yielded the 8 T cell receptor beta chains listed below, sequenced in a study of T-cell reconstitution after alpha-beta-depleted transplantation in children. Unique molecular identifiers were incorporated when the TCRbeta library was constructed. TCRdb passed the PCR reads through MiXCR, listing each CDR3 protein once. The sample has 600,000 to 800,000 distinct CDR3 sequences, approximately 14% seen once. Here the sequenced sample was PBMCs, taken before TCRalphabeta/CD19-depleted stem cell transplant. The receptors originated from a girl under 10 years old with congenital amegakaryocytic thrombocytopenia, due to receive a stem cell transplant.

This clonotype was recorded a few times. This rearrangement joins TRBV5-1 to TRBJ2-7; D is ambiguous. Trimming removed 0 bases at V and 6 bases at J, with 13 bases between. Germline CDR1 and CDR2: SGHRS and YFSETQ. The CDR3 length is 14 residues. CDR3 DNA sequence: TGCGCCAGCAGCTTGGGGTGGACGGGTCCCGAGCAGTACTTC. This sequence encodes CASSLGWTGPEQYF.

This clonotype turned up a few times. DNA for the CDR3: TGCGCCAGCGGCGGGACGAGGAAGACAGATACGCAGTATTTT. Its translation is CASGGTRKTDTQYF. The chain uses TRBV5-1 and TRBJ2-3, with a possible D match to TRBD2 (6 bases). This CDR3 is 14 amino acids long. V lost 7 bases, J lost 3 bases, and 15 bases lay in between. Germline V gene lookup returns CDR1 SGHRS and CDR2 YFSETQ.

The rearrangement joins TRBV3-1 to TRBJ2-7; TRBD2 matches at 8 bases. Germline-derived CDR1 and CDR2 are LGHDT and YNNKEL (reference sequence). This CDR3 spans 15 amino acids. V lost 3 bases and J lost 3; bases outside the gene matches: 7. CDR3 region: CASSQGLERFYEQYF. The CDR3 nucleotides are TGTGCCAGCAGCCAGGGACTAGAAAGGTTCTACGAGCAGTACTTC.

The chain recombines TRBV21-1 with TRBJ1-1. TRBV21-1 is tagged as a pseudogene. The CDR3 consists of 13 residues. DNA of the CDR3: TGTGCCAGCAGCAACGGCGGGAACACTGAAGCTTTCTTT. It specifies CASSNGGNTEAFF.

This clonotype was counted a few times. The rearrangement links TRBV2 to TRBJ2-3; D is possibly TRBD1 (6 bases). Germline V lookup: CDR1 SNHLY, CDR2 FYNNEI. V was clipped by 10 bases and J by 5 bases, with 16 bases between them. This CDR3 is built from 13 residues. The CDR3 spells CANGTPNRDTQYF. The DNA for the CDR3 is TGTGCCAACGGGACACCCAATAGAGATACGCAGTATTTT.

The chain couples TRBV30 to TRBJ2-7; 10 bases match TRBD2. The V gene end was trimmed by 3 bases and the J gene end by 4 bases; junction bases not matched to a gene: 3. The CDR3 has 13 residues. CDR1 GTSNPN and CDR2 SVGIG come from the germline V gene (reference sequence). CDR3 DNA: TGTGCCTGGAGGCCGGGACTAGCGTACGAGCAGTACTTC. Protein: CAWRPGLAYEQYF.

This clonotype was counted at least ten times. The chain is built from TRBV5-1 and TRBJ1-6, with D unclear. Trimming shortened V by 1 base and J by 7 bases, and 18 bases separated the two germline ends. The germline CDR1 and CDR2 sequences are SGHRS and YFSETQ. The CDR3 is 17 residues long. CDR3 bases: TGCGCCAGCAGCTTGAATCCAGGCTCCATCCCAAATTCACCCCTCCACTTT. This gives the protein CASSLNPGSIPNSPLHF.

This clonotype was seen many times. V gene TRBV5-1 combines with J gene TRBJ2-4; D gene unclear. V lost 2 bases and J lost 7, with 13 bases in between. This CDR3 spans 14 amino acids. Germline values: CDR1 SGHRS, CDR2 YFSETQ. DNA for the CDR3: TGCGCCAGCAGCTTTACCCAATCTGGGAACATTCAGTACTTC. Translated: CASSFTQSGNIQYF.